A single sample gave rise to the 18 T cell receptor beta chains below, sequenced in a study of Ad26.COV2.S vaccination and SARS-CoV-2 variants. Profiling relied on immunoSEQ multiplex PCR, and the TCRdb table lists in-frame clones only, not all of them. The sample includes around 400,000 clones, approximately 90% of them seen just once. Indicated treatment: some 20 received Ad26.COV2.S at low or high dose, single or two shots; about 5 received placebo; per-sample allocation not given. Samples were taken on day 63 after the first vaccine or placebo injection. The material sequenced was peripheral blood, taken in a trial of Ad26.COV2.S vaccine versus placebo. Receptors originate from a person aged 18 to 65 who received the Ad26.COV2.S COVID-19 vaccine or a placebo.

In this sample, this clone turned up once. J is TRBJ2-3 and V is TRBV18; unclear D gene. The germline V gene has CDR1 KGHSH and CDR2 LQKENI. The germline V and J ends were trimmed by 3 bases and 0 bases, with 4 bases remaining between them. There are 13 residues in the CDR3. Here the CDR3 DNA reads TGTGCCAGCTCACCGGGAAGCACAGATACGCAGTATTTT. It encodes CASSPGSTDTQYF.

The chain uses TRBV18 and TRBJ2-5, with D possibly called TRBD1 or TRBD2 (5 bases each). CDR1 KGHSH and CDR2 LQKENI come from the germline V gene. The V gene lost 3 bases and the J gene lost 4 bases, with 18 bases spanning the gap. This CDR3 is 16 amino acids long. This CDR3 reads CASSPSRAPGGETQYF. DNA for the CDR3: TGTGCCAGCTCACCGAGCAGGGCCCCAGGAGGAGAGACCCAGTACTTC.

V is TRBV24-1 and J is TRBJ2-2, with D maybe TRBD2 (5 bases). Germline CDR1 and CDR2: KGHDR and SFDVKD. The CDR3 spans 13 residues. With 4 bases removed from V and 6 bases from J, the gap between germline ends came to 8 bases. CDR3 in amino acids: CATSDPGAGELFF. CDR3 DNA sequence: TGTGCCACCAGTGACCCCGGGGCCGGGGAGCTGTTTTTT.

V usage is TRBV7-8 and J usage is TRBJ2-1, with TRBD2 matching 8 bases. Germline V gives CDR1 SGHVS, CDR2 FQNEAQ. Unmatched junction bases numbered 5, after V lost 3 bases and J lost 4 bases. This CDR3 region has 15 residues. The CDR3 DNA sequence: TGTGCCAGCAGCTTGCTCGGGACTAGTTACAATGAGCAGTTCTTC. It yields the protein CASSLLGTSYNEQFF.

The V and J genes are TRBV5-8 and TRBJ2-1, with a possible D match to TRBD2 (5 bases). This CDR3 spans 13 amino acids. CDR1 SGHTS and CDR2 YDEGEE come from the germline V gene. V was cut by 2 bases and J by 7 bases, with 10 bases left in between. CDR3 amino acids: CASSLGWRNEQFF. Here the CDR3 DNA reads TGTGCCAGCAGCTTAGGGTGGAGGAATGAGCAGTTCTTC. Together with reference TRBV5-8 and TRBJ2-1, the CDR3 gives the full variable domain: EAGVTQSPTHLIKTRGQQATLRCSPISGHTSVYWYQQALGLGLQFLLWYDEGEERNRGNFPPRFSGRQFPNYSSELNVNALELEDSALYLCASSLGWRNEQFFGPGTRLTVL.

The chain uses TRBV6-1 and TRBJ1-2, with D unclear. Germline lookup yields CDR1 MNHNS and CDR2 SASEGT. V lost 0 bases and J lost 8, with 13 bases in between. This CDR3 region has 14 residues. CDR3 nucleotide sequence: TGTGCCAGCAGTGAAGCAGGAAGGGTTGCAGGCTACACCTTC. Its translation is CASSEAGRVAGYTF.

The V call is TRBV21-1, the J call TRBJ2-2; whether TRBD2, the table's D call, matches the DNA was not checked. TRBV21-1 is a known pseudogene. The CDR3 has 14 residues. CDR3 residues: CASSWLGGTGELFF. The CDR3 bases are TGTGCCAGCTCGTGGTTGGGGGGCACCGGGGAGCTGTTTTTT.

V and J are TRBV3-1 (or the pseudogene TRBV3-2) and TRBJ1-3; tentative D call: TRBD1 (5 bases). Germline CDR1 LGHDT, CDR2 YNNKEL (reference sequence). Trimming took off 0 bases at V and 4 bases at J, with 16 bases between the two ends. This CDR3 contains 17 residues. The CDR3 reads CASSQEGRQLTGNTIYF. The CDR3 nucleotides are TGTGCCAGCAGCCAAGAGGGCCGACAGTTAACCGGAAACACCATATATTTT.

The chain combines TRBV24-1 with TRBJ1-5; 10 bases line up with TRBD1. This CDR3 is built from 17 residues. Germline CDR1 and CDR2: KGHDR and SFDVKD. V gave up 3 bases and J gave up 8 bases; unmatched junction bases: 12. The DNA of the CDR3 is TGTGCCACCAGTGATGGCGGGGGGACAGGGGTTGTTGAGCCCCAGCATTTT. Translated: CATSDGGGTGVVEPQHF.

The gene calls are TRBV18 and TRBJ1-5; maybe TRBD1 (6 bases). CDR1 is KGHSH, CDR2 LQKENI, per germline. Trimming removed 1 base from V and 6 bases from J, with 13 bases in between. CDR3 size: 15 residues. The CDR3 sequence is CASSPLRGPFQPQHF. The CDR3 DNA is TGTGCCAGCTCACCACTCAGGGGCCCCTTTCAGCCCCAGCATTTT.

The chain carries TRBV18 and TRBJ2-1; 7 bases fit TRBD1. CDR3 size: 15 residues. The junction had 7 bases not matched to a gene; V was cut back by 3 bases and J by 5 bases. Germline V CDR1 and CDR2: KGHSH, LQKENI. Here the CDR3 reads CASSPGQAPNNEQFF. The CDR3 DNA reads TGTGCCAGCTCACCCGGACAGGCCCCTAACAATGAGCAGTTCTTC. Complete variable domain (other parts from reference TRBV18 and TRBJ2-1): NAGVMQNPRHLVRRRGQEARLRCSPMKGHSHVYWYRQLPEEGLKFMVYLQKENIIDESGMPKERFSAEFPKEGPSILRIQQVVRGDSAAYFCASSPGQAPNNEQFFGPGTRLTVL.

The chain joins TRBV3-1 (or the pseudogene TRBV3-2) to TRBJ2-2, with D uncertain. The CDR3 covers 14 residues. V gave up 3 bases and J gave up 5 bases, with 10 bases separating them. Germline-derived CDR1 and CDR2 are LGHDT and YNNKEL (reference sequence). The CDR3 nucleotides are TGTGCCAGCAGCCAGTGGCTGAAGACCGGGGAGCTGTTTTTT. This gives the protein CASSQWLKTGELFF.

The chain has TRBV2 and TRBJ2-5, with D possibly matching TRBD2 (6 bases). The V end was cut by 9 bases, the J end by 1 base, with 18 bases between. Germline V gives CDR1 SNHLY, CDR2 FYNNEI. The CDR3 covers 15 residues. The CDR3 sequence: CASRSGGPRQETQYF. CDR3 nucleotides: TGTGCCAGTCGTAGCGGAGGACCCCGCCAAGAGACCCAGTACTTC.

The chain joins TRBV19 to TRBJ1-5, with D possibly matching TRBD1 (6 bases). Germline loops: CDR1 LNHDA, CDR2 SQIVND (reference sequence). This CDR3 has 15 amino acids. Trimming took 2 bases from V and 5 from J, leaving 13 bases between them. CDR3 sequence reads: CASSIPGAIHQPQHF. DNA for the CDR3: TGTGCCAGTAGTATACCGGGGGCGATCCATCAGCCCCAGCATTTT.

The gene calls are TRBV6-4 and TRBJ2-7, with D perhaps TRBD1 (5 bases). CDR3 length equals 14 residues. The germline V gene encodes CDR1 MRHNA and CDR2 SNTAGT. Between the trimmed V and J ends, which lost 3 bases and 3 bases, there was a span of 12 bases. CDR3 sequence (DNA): TGTGCCAGCAGTGAGTATGGGGCCATCTACGAGCAGTACTTC. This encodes CASSEYGAIYEQYF.

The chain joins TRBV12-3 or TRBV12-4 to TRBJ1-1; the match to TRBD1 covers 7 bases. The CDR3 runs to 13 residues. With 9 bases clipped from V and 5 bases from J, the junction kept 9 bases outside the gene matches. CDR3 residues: CASSGQVGTEAFF. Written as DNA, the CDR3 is TGTGCCAGTTCTGGACAGGTTGGGACTGAAGCTTTCTTT.

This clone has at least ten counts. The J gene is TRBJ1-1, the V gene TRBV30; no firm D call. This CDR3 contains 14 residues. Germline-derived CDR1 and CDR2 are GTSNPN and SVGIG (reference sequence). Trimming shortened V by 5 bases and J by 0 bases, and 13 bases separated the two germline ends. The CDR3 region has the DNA TGTGCCTGGGGCGCTATCGGGGTGAACACTGAAGCTTTCTTT. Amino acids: CAWGAIGVNTEAFF.

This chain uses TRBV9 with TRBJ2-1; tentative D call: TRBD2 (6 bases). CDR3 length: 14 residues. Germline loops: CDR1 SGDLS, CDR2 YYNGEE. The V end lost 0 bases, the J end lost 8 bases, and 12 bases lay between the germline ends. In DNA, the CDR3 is TGTGCCAGCAGCGTAGTGGGGTGGAGGGATGAGCAGTTCTTC. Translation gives CASSVVGWRDEQFF.